The rows below give T cell receptor beta chains drawn from one sample of a study of CD8 T cells in ankylosing spondylitis. Using its own MiXCR run on the 5' RACE reads, TCRdb lists one record per CDR3 protein. The sample holds under 250,000 distinct CDR3 sequences; roughly 8.2% are singletons and the top ten take around 4.8%. Sequenced: blood, either unsorted or a sorted T cell fraction (not recorded which). The receptors stem from a female donor with ankylosing spondylitis or in good health (not recorded which). Both conserved end residues are part of each CDR3. The D gene is left open where the match is weak. Expanded clones get a size class; other rows say once, few or many, or leave the size out.

>.|.|13|TRBV19|TRBJ1-4
CASTGVRGEKLFF
TGTGCCAGTACAGGTGTACGGGGGGAAAAACTGTTTTTT
>TRBD1|many|17|TRBV12-3/TRBV12-4|TRBJ2-6
CASSRTGLVTGANVLTF
TGTGCCAGCAGCCGGACAGGGTTGGTAACTGGGGCCAACGTCCTGACTTTC
>TRBD1|.|14|TRBV2|TRBJ1-2
CANLLGTANYGYTF
TGTGCCAACCTACTAGGGACAGCAAACTATGGCTACACCTTC
>.|many|13|TRBV7-9|TRBJ2-2
CASSRREAGELFF
TGTGCCAGCAGCCGCAGGGAGGCCGGGGAGCTGTTTTTT
>TRBD2|many|17|TRBV29-1|TRBJ2-1
CSATPRAGVFSYNEQFF
TGCAGCGCAACCCCACGAGCGGGAGTTTTTTCCTACAATGAGCAGTTCTTC
>TRBD1|few|14|TRBV12-3/TRBV12-4|TRBJ1-5
CASSREQGAQPQHF
TGTGCCAGCAGCCGGGAACAGGGGGCTCAGCCCCAGCATTTT
>.|.|14|TRBV11-2|TRBJ2-5
CASSPSARLETQYF
TGTGCCAGCAGCCCGAGTGCTCGCCTAGAGACCCAGTACTTC
>.|many|12|TRBV25-1|TRBJ2-1
CASGNVYNEQFF
TGTGCCAGCGGGAACGTCTACAATGAGCAGTTCTTC
>.|once|13|TRBV7-2|TRBJ2-1
CASSQSRSGTQFF
TGTGCCAGCAGCCAATCCCGCAGCGGTACTCAGTTCTTC
>.|many|17|TRBV5-4|TRBJ2-5
CASSRNDSDQIIETQYF
TGTGCCAGCAGCCGAAATGACTCGGACCAAATAATAGAGACCCAGTACTTC
>.|.|14|TRBV18|TRBJ2-3
CASSLERGPDTQYF
TGTGCCAGCTCTCTCGAGAGGGGCCCAGATACGCAGTATTTT
>.|many|16|TRBV21-1|TRBJ2-4
CASSKDPRECKNIQYF
TGTGCCAGCAGCAAAGATCCGCGGGAGTGCAAAAACATTCAGTACTTC
>TRBD2|many|16|TRBV11-2|TRBJ2-2
CASSRYRSGRSGELFF
TGTGCCAGCAGCCGATATCGTAGCGGGAGGAGCGGGGAGCTGTTTTTT
>.|many|14|TRBV20-1|TRBJ2-7
CSASGRDRYYEQYF
TGCAGTGCCTCTGGGAGGGACAGATACTACGAGCAGTACTTC